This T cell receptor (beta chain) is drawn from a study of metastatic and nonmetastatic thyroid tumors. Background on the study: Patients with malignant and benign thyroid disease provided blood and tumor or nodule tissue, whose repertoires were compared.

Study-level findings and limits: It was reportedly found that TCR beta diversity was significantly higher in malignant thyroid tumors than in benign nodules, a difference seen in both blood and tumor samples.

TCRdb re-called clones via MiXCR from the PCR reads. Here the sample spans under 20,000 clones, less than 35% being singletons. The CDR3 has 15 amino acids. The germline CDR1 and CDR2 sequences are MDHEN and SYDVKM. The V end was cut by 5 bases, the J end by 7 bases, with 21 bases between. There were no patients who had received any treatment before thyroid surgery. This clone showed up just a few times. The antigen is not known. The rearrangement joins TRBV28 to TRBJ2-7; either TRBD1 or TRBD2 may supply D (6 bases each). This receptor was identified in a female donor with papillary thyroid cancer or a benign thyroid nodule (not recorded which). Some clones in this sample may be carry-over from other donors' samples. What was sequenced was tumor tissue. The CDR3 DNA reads TGTGCCAGCAGTCTTGATTCGGTGGGGGGCGAGGAGCAGTACTTC. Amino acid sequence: CASSLDSVGGEEQYF.